Below, one T cell receptor (beta chain) is given with its context. This sample stems from a study of radiotherapy plus CTLA-4 blockade in lung cancer. Sequenced by immunoSEQ multiplex PCR; TCRdb stores in-frame clones only, minus some. The data contain more than 90,000 clones, roughly 86% of them singletons. Trimming left V 4 bases short and J 2 bases short, with 2 bases between. CDR1 and CDR2 from the germline V gene are SGHAT and FQNNGV. The CDR3 has 11 residues. The chain combines TRBV11-2 with TRBJ2-5; no clear D gene. This TCR came from a human donor with non-small cell lung cancer that progressed on radiotherapy plus ipilimumab. Some clones in this sample may be carry-over from other donors' samples. The specimen comprised peripheral blood, sampled from a patient treated with radiotherapy plus ipilimumab. The CDR3 loop reads CASSSQETQYF. The CDR3 DNA reads TGTGCCAGCAGCTCTCAAGAGACCCAGTACTTC.